The 26 T cell receptor beta chains listed next were all sequenced from one sample in a study of STAT3 mutations in large granular lymphocyte leukemia. Points from the study as a whole: Every T-LGLL patient had at least one immunodominant TCRbeta clonotype.

Assay: immunoSEQ multiplex PCR; the TCRdb copy retains only in-frame clones and omits some. The data contain about 24,000 clones, about 94% of them singletons. No cognate antigen is known for these TCRs. Source material: peripheral blood mononuclear cells. The receptors stem from a man aged 35 to 55 with T-cell large granular lymphocyte leukemia. Some clones in this sample may be carry-over from other donors' samples.

J is TRBJ1-2 and V is TRBV27, with D possibly TRBD1 on 6 matching bases. Germline V gene sequence: CDR1 MNHEY, CDR2 SMNVEV (reference sequence). Trimming took 2 bases from V and 3 from J, leaving 19 bases between them. The CDR3 length is 17 residues. In DNA form, the CDR3 reads TGTGCCAGCAGTTTAAGGCCCCTCGGGCAGGGGCACTATGGCTACACCTTC. This encodes CASSLRPLGQGHYGYTF.

The rearrangement uses TRBV7-2 and TRBJ2-7; perhaps TRBD1 as D (5 bases). Germline lookup yields CDR1 SGHTA and CDR2 FQGNSA. The CDR3 runs 16 residues. Trimming left V 4 bases short and J 3 bases short, with 19 bases between. The CDR3 nucleotides are TGTGCCAGCAGCTCCCAAGGGGAAAAGCTTTTCTACGAGCAGTACTTC. Amino acids: CASSSQGEKLFYEQYF.

The chain carries TRBV30 and TRBJ1-2, with D unresolved. The germline V gene has CDR1 GTSNPN and CDR2 SVGIG (reference sequence). The CDR3 is made up of 13 amino acids. V gave up 0 bases and J gave up 4 bases, with 9 bases separating them. CDR3: CAWSVRVGYGYTF. CDR3 bases: TGTGCCTGGAGTGTACGGGTTGGCTATGGCTACACCTTC.

The chain couples TRBV6-1 to TRBJ2-7; 8 bases align to TRBD2. The V gene's germline CDR1 is MNHNS and CDR2 SASEGT. This CDR3 contains 16 residues. J was trimmed by 0 bases and V by 1 base; bases with no gene match: 5. CDR3 protein: CASSEGTSRTSYEQYF. In DNA form, the CDR3 reads TGTGCCAGCAGTGAAGGGACTAGCCGGACCTCCTACGAGCAGTACTTC.

The J gene is TRBJ2-3, the V gene TRBV29-1; D ambiguous. The germline V and J ends were trimmed by 3 bases and 4 bases, with 11 bases remaining between them. From germline, CDR1 is SQVTM and CDR2 ANQGSEA. The CDR3 is made up of 13 amino acids. CDR3 sequence reads: CSVDLSRADTQYF. The CDR3, as DNA: TGCAGCGTTGATCTATCTAGGGCAGATACGCAGTATTTT.

The chain carries TRBV5-6 and TRBJ1-6; TRBD1 might be the D (6 bases). V was shortened by 3 bases and J by 7 bases, with 14 bases between the two germline ends. Looked up from germline, CDR1 is SGHDT and CDR2 is YYEEEE. The length of the CDR3 is 15 residues. The chain's CDR3 is CASSSQGLGNSPLHF. In nucleotides, the CDR3 is TGTGCCAGCAGCTCACAGGGATTGGGGAATTCACCCCTCCACTTT.

The chain has TRBV7-9 and TRBJ1-4; TRBD1 matches at 10 bases. The CDR3 length is 13 residues. Germline CDR1 SEHNR, CDR2 FQNEAQ (reference sequence). Trimming cost V 9 bases and J 7 bases; bases outside gene matches: 5. The CDR3 coding sequence is TGTGCCAGTCAAAGGGACAGGGGTGAAAAACTGTTTTTT. Its protein product is CASQRDRGEKLFF.

The chain couples TRBV6-5 to TRBJ1-1; no definite D call. Germline CDR1 is MNHEY and CDR2 is SVGAGI. CDR3 size: 15 residues. Trimming shortened V by 2 bases and J by 4 bases, and 14 bases separated the two germline ends. CDR3 bases: TGTGCCAGCAGTTACGATTCATGGGGAGTCACTGAAGCTTTCTTT. Translating it yields CASSYDSWGVTEAFF.

This chain uses TRBV7-2 with TRBJ1-3; possible D gene TRBD1, 5 bases. CDR1 and CDR2 from the germline V gene are SGHTA and FQGNSA. V lost 3 bases and J lost 0, with 12 bases in between. The CDR3 loop spans 16 amino acids. The CDR3 here is CASSFGGSGSGNTIYF. The CDR3, as DNA: TGTGCCAGCAGCTTTGGGGGGAGCGGCTCTGGAAACACCATATATTTT.

V usage is TRBV4-1 and J usage is TRBJ1-2; D gene uncertain. The V end was cut by 2 bases, the J end by 1 base, with 5 bases between. CDR1 is MGHRA and CDR2 is YSYEKL in the germline V gene. The CDR3 is 13 amino acids. In DNA form, the CDR3 reads TGCGCCAGCAGCCAACAGATTAACTATGGCTACACCTTC. It yields the protein CASSQQINYGYTF.

The chain recombines TRBV30 with TRBJ1-3; the D is unclear. Germline V gene sequence: CDR1 GTSNPN, CDR2 SVGIG (reference sequence). The CDR3 length is 15 residues. The V end was cut by 0 bases, the J end by 1 base, with 10 bases between. CDR3 nucleotides: TGTGCCTGGAGTGTAGGCAGTACTTCTGGAAACACCATATATTTT. Translated: CAWSVGSTSGNTIYF.

The V gene is TRBV30, the J gene TRBJ1-2; D remains unclear. The CDR3 length is 13 residues. CDR1 is GTSNPN, CDR2 SVGIG, per germline (reference sequence). V lost 1 base and J 7 bases, leaving 13 bases between the germline ends. This CDR3 is CAWSDGQKAGYTF. CDR3 nucleotides: TGTGCCTGGAGTGACGGGCAGAAGGCTGGCTACACCTTC.

The chain uses TRBV29-1 and TRBJ1-2; D gene ambiguous. Germline V CDR1 and CDR2: SQVTM, ANQGSEA. This CDR3 comprises 11 residues. Trimming cost V 6 bases and J 3 bases, with 8 bases left between them. CDR3 in DNA: TGCAGCGTCGAGACTGACTATGGCTACACCTTC. Its protein product is CSVETDYGYTF.

The chain uses TRBV10-3 and TRBJ2-3, with a tentative D call TRBD2 (7 bases). The V end lost 11 bases, the J end lost 2 bases, and 14 bases lay between the germline ends. Germline loops: CDR1 ENHRY, CDR2 SYGVKD. The CDR3 is 13 amino acids. CDR3 DNA: TGTGCCCTCCAGGCGGGGGCCACAGATACGCAGTATTTT. Protein sequence: CALQAGATDTQYF.

The chain combines TRBV6-5 with TRBJ1-3; D is ambiguous. The CDR3 loop spans 14 amino acids. V lost 2 bases, J lost 4 bases, and 9 bases lay in between. Germline V CDR1 and CDR2: MNHEY, SVGAGI. The CDR3 bases are TGTGCCAGCAGTTACGGGATAACAGGAAACACCATATATTTT. Translating it yields CASSYGITGNTIYF.

This clone was detected only once. This sequence joins TRBV6-5 and TRBJ1-2, with D hard to call. V lost 10 bases and J lost 4, with 13 bases in between. The length of the CDR3 is 12 residues. From germline, CDR1 is MNHEY and CDR2 SVGAGI. The CDR3 spells CATKVGTYGYTF. CDR3 coding DNA: TGTGCCACCAAAGTGGGTACCTATGGCTACACCTTC.

The V and J genes are TRBV7-9 and TRBJ1-2, with no clear D. This CDR3 is built from 12 residues. Deletions cut 4 bases from V and 7 bases from J, with 10 bases between. The germline V gene has CDR1 SEHNR and CDR2 FQNEAQ (reference sequence). This chain's CDR3 is CASSSGGSGYTF. CDR3 bases: TGTGCCAGCAGCTCCGGTGGTTCTGGCTACACCTTC.

The rearrangement joins TRBV18 to TRBJ1-5; D call uncertain. The CDR3 is 13 residues long. Per the germline V gene, CDR1 is KGHSH and CDR2 is LQKENI. V lost 3 bases, J lost 9 bases, and 12 bases lay in between. In DNA form, the CDR3 reads TGTGCCAGCTCACCCACCGAGGTTGCGCCCCAGCATTTT. Protein sequence: CASSPTEVAPQHF. The whole variable domain, filled in from reference TRBV18 and TRBJ1-5, reads NAGVMQNPRHLVRRRGQEARLRCSPMKGHSHVYWYRQLPEEGLKFMVYLQKENIIDESGMPKERFSAEFPKEGPSILRIQQVVRGDSAAYFCASSPTEVAPQHFGDGTRLSIL.

V is TRBV7-9 and J is TRBJ2-5; 8 positions agree with TRBD1. The trim removed 3 bases at V and 4 bases at J, leaving 7 bases unmatched. The CDR3 has 15 amino acids. Germline assignment: CDR1 SEHNR and CDR2 FQNEAQ (reference sequence). The CDR3 sequence: CASSFPQGARETQYF. In DNA, the CDR3 is TGTGCCAGCAGCTTTCCCCAGGGGGCGAGAGAGACCCAGTACTTC. Complete variable domain (other parts from reference TRBV7-9 and TRBJ2-5): DTGVSQNPRHKITKRGQNVTFRCDPISEHNRLYWYRQTLGQGPEFLTYFQNEAQLEKSRLLSDRFSAERPKGSFSTLEIQRTEQGDSAMYLCASSFPQGARETQYFGPGTRLLVL.

This clone appeared a single time. A junction boundary mismatches the germline segment, possibly from a read error. The J gene is TRBJ1-4, the V gene TRBV19; D gene unclear. The CDR3 sequence is 14 residues long. Germline V CDR1 and CDR2: LNHDA, SQIVND (reference sequence). CDR3: CASSIASTNEKLFF. CDR3 nucleotide sequence: TGTGCCAGTAGCATAGCGTCAACTAATGAAAAACTGTTTTTT.

The chain couples TRBV2 to TRBJ1-5, with a possible D match to TRBD1 (6 bases). The ends were cut back, 4 bases at V and 5 bases at J, with 12 bases in the middle. The CDR3 is 14 amino acids. The germline CDR1 and CDR2 sequences are SNHLY and FYNNEI. The CDR3 spells CASSVRGGDQPQHF. CDR3 DNA sequence: TGTGCCAGCAGTGTAAGGGGGGGCGATCAGCCCCAGCATTTT.

This chain joins TRBV5-6 and TRBJ2-4; a weak D match, TRBD2 (5 bases). Germline V lookup: CDR1 SGHDT, CDR2 YYEEEE. CDR3 length: 15 amino acids. The V gene lost 2 bases and the J gene lost 8 bases, with 17 bases spanning the gap. CDR3 DNA sequence: TGTGCCAGCAGCTTCGAGGGCCTCATGAAGGACATTCAGTACTTC. It specifies CASSFEGLMKDIQYF.

The CDR3 nucleotides are TGCAGCGTTGCCCTGGGACAGGGAGGACAGCCCCAGCATTTT. Protein product: CSVALGQGGQPQHF. The chain links TRBV29-1 to TRBJ1-5; 9 bases agree with TRBD1. CDR3 length: 14 amino acids. The germline gives CDR1 SQVTM, CDR2 ANQGSEA. V was clipped by 4 bases and J by 7 bases; unmatched bases: 8.

CDR3 in amino acids: CASSPTSPQETQYF. DNA for the CDR3: TGTGCCAGCTCACCGACGTCGCCTCAAGAGACCCAGTACTTC. The rearrangement joins TRBV18 to TRBJ2-5; D is uncertain. Per germline, CDR1 KGHSH and CDR2 LQKENI. There are 14 residues in the CDR3. V gave up 3 bases and J gave up 2 bases, with 10 bases separating them. The full variable domain, in which reference TRBV18 and TRBJ2-5 provide the parts outside the CDR3, is NAGVMQNPRHLVRRRGQEARLRCSPMKGHSHVYWYRQLPEEGLKFMVYLQKENIIDESGMPKERFSAEFPKEGPSILRIQQVVRGDSAAYFCASSPTSPQETQYFGPGTRLLVL.

The V call is TRBV9, the J call TRBJ1-2; the D gene is possibly TRBD1 (5 bases). Germline V gene data show CDR1 as SGDLS and CDR2 as YYNGEE. V gave up 4 bases and J gave up 8 bases, with 18 bases separating them. CDR3 length: 14 residues. CDR3 DNA: TGTGCCAGCAGCACCACGGACACAACTAGGGGCTACACCTTC. Encoded protein: CASSTTDTTRGYTF.

The V gene is TRBV11-2, the J gene TRBJ1-2; D is unclear. V gave up 5 bases and J gave up 4 bases, with 14 bases separating them. The CDR3 covers 14 residues. Germline CDR1 reads SGHAT; CDR2 reads FQNNGV. The CDR3 sequence: CASSPFGLLYGYTF. As DNA, the CDR3 is TGTGCCAGCAGCCCATTTGGACTGCTCTATGGCTACACCTTC.